This T cell receptor beta chain was sequenced for a study of blood T cell repertoires in COVID-19. Profiled with immunoSEQ multiplex PCR; TCRdb holds only in-frame clones, not every one. The sample consists of roughly 100,000 clones, more than 80% of them appearing once. Germline CDR1 and CDR2: MDHEN and SYDVKM. With V trimmed by 5 bases and J by 1 base, 5 bases remained unmatched. The CDR3 loop spans 16 amino acids. The chain is built from TRBV28 and TRBJ1-3; 10 nucleotides line up with TRBD1. Sequencing was done on a sample of peripheral blood. This sequence was found in a man of 80 years or more with COVID-19, enrolled during active disease. The CDR3: CASSTRQGASGNTIYF. The CDR3 DNA is TGTGCCAGCAGTACCCGACAGGGGGCTTCTGGAAACACCATATATTTT.